This T cell receptor beta chain was identified in a study of patients and donors after allogeneic stem cell transplantation. V was pared by 6 bases and J by 6 bases, with 12 bases of the junction left unmatched. Germline V gives CDR1 SGHRS, CDR2 YFSETQ. The CDR3 is 17 residues long. Each CDR3 protein gets one entry after TCRdb re-called the RT-PCR reads with MiXCR. The sample contains roughly 960,000 distinct CDR3 sequences, roughly 18% of which appear only once. In this sample, this clonotype turned up a few times. The chain combines TRBV5-1 with TRBJ2-2, with TRBD2 matching 12 bases. This receptor was identified in a human donor who was either an allogeneic HSCT recipient or a stem cell or donor lymphocyte infusion donor (not recorded which). It is not recorded whose cells these are; they may come from a transplant donor. The specimen was blood, either unsorted or a sorted T cell fraction (not recorded which). The CDR3 is CASTLRTSGRSAGELFF. The CDR3 bases are TGCGCCAGCACCCTCCGAACTAGCGGGAGGTCGGCCGGGGAGCTGTTTTTT.